This T cell receptor beta chain was identified during a study of shared clonotypes between healthy human individuals. TCRdb keeps only in-frame clones here, not all; method: immunoSEQ multiplex PCR. Here the sample spans some 2,000,000 clones, 85% to 95% being singletons. Trimming left V 1 base short and J 7 bases short, with 11 bases between. The CDR3 is 15 residues long. The germline V gene has CDR1 MNHEY and CDR2 SVGAGI. Note on this clone: Its antigen is unknown.

General study findings and limits: Memory subsets had estimated richness that was generally smaller than that of naive subsets.

The origin of this receptor is a man younger than 35 in good health. The chain has TRBV6-5 and TRBJ1-6; D is undetermined. Source material: naive CD4+ T cells sorted from blood. The subset: CD45RA+ positively selected. CDR3 protein: CASSYLQRTNSPLHF. The CDR3 region has the DNA TGTGCCAGCAGTTACTTACAGAGGACCAATTCACCCCTCCACTTT.